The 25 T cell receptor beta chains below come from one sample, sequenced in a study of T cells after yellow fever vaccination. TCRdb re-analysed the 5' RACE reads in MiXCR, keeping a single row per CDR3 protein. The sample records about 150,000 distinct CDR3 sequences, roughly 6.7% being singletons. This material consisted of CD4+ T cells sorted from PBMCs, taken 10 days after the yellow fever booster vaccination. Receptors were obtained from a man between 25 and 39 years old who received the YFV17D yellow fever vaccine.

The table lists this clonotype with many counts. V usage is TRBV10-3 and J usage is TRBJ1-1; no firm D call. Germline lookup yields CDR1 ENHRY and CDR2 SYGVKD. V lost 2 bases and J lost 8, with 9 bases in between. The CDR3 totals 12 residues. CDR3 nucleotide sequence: TGTGCCATCAGTGAGATACAGAGAGAAGCTTTCTTT. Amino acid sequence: CAISEIQREAFF.

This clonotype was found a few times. This chain's CDR3 is CASSLELQSSYNEQFF. The CDR3 coding sequence is TGTGCCAGCAGCTTAGAACTCCAAAGCTCCTACAATGAGCAGTTCTTC. The chain joins TRBV7-2 to TRBJ2-1; D call uncertain. V lost 1 base and J lost 0, with 10 bases in between. Germline CDR1 SGHTA, CDR2 FQGNSA. The CDR3 has 16 residues.

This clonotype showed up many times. The CDR3 region is CASSYSIAETEAFF. The CDR3 DNA is TGTGCCAGCAGTTACTCGATTGCGGAAACTGAAGCTTTCTTT. The V gene is TRBV6-2 or TRBV6-3, the J gene TRBJ1-1, with no clear D. Trimming shortened V by 0 bases and J by 5 bases, and 10 bases separated the two germline ends. This CDR3 spans 14 amino acids. Germline CDR1 and CDR2: MNHEY and SVGEGT.

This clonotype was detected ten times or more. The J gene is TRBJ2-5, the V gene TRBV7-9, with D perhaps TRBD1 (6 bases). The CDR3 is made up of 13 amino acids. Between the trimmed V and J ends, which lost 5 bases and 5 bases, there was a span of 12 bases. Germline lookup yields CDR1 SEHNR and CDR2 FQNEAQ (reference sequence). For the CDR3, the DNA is TGTGCCAGCAGCACGGACAGTCGGGAGACCCAGTACTTC. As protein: CASSTDSRETQYF.

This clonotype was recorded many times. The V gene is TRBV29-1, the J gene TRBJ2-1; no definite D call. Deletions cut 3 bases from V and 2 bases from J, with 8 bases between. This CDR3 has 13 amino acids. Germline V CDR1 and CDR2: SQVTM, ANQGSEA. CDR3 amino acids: CSVEPITYNEQFF. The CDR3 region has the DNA TGCAGCGTTGAGCCTATTACCTACAATGAGCAGTTCTTC.

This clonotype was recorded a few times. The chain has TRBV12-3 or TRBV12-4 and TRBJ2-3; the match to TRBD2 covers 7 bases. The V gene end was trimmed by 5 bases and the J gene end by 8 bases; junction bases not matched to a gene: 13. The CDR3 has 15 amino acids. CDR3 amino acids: CASSPGLVGPGTQYF. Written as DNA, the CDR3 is TGTGCCAGCAGTCCCGGACTAGTTGGACCCGGTACGCAGTATTTT.

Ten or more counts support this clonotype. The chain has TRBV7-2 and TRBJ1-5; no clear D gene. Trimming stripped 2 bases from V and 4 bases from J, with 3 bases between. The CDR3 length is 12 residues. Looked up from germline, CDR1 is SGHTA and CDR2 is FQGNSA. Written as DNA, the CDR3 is TGTGCCAGCAGCTTATTGAATCAGCCCCAGCATTTT. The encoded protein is CASSLLNQPQHF.

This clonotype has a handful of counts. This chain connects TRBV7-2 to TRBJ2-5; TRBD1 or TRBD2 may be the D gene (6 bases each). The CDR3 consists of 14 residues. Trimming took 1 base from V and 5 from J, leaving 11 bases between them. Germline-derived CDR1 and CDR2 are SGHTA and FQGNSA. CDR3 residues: CASSLGRRGETQYF. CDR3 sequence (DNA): TGTGCCAGCAGCTTAGGACGGAGGGGGGAGACCCAGTACTTC.

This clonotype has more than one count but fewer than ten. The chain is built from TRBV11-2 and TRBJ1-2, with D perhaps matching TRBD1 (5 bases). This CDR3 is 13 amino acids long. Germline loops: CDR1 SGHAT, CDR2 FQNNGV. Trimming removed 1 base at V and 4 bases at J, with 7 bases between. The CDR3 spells CASSLGDGYGYTF. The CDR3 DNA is TGTGCCAGCAGCTTAGGGGACGGCTATGGCTACACCTTC.

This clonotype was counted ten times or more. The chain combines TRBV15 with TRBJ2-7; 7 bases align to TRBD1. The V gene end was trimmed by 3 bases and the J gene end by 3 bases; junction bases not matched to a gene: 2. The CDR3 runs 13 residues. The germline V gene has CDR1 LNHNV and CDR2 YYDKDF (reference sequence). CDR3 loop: CATSSDRVYEQYF. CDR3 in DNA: TGTGCCACCAGCAGCGACAGGGTCTACGAGCAGTACTTC.

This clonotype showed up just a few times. The CDR3 sequence: CASSLGGRRAGAYNEQFF. In nucleotides, the CDR3 is TGCGCCAGCAGCTTGGGCGGGAGAAGGGCGGGGGCCTACAATGAGCAGTTCTTC. The chain has TRBV5-1 and TRBJ2-1, with TRBD2 identical over 7 bases. The CDR3 extends over 18 amino acids. Trimming removed 0 bases from V and 2 bases from J; junction bases left unmatched: 11. Germline V gene data show CDR1 as SGHRS and CDR2 as YFSETQ.

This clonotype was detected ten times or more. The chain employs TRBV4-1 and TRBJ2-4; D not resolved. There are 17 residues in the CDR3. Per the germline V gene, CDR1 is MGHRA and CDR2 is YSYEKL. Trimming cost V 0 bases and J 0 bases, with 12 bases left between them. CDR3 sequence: CASSQDRTLLAKNIQYF. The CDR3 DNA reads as TGCGCCAGCAGCCAAGATCGCACTTTATTAGCCAAAAACATTCAGTACTTC.

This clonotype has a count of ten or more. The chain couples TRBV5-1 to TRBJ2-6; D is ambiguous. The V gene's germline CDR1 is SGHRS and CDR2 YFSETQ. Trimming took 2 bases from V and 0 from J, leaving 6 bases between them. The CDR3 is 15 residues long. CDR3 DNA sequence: TGCGCCAGCAGCTTTTGGGACTCTGGGGCCAACGTCCTGACTTTC. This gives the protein CASSFWDSGANVLTF. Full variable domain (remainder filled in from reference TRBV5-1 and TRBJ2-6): KAGVTQTPRYLIKTRGQQVTLSCSPISGHRSVSWYQQTPGQGLQFLFEYFSETQRNKGNFPGRFSGRQFSNSRSEMNVSTLELGDSALYLCASSFWDSGANVLTFGAGSRLTVL.

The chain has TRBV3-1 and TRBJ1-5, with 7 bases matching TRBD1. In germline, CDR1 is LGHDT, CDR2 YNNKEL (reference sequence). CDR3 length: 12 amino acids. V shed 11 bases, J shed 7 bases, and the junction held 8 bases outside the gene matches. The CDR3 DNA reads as TGTGCCCGCTGCTCAGGGGGACAGCCCCAGCATTTT. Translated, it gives CARCSGGQPQHF. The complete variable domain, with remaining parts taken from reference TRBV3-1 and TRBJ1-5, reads DTAVSQTPKYLVTQMGNDKSIKCEQNLGHDTMYWYKQDSKKFLKIMFSYNNKELIINETVPNRFSPKSPDKAHLNLHINSLELGDSAVYFCARCSGGQPQHFGDGTRLSIL.

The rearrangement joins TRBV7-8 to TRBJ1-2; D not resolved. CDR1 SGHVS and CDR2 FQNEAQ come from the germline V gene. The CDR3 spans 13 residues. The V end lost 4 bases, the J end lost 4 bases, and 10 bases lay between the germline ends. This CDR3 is CASSSDIFYGYTF. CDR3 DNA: TGTGCCAGCAGCTCAGACATCTTCTATGGCTACACCTTC.

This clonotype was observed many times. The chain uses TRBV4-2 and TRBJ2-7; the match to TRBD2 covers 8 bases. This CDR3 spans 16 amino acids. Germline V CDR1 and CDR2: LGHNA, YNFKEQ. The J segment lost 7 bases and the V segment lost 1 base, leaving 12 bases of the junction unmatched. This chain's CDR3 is CASSQAGREGQGEQYF. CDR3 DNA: TGTGCCAGCAGCCAAGCTGGTCGGGAGGGCCAAGGAGAGCAGTACTTC.

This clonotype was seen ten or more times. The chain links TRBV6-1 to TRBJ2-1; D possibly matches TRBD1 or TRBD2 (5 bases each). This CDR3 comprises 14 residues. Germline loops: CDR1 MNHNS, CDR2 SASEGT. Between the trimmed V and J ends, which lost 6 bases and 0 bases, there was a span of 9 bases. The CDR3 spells CASRAGSSYNEQFF. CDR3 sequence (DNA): TGTGCCAGCAGGGCAGGGAGCTCCTACAATGAGCAGTTCTTC.

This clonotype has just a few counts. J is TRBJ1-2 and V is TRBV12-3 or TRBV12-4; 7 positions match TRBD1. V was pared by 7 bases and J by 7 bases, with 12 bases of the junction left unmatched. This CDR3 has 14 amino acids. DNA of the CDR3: TGTGCCAGCAACCCCCGGCGACAGGGCGGTGGCTACACCTTC. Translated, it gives CASNPRRQGGGYTF.

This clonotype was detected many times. The CDR3 loop is CATGEGPSGELFF. CDR3 coding DNA: TGTGCCACCGGCGAGGGTCCGTCCGGGGAGCTGTTTTTT. V is TRBV24-1 and J is TRBJ2-2; possibly TRBD2 for D (5 bases). This CDR3 has 13 residues. The germline V gene has CDR1 KGHDR and CDR2 SFDVKD. V was clipped by 9 bases and J by 6 bases, with 13 bases between them.

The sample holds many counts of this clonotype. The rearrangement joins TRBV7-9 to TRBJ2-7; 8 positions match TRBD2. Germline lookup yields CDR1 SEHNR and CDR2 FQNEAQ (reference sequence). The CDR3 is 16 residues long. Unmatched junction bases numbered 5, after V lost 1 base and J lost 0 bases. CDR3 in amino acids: CASSLGLAGSSYEQYF. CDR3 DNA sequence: TGTGCCAGCAGCTTAGGGCTAGCGGGCAGCTCCTACGAGCAGTACTTC.

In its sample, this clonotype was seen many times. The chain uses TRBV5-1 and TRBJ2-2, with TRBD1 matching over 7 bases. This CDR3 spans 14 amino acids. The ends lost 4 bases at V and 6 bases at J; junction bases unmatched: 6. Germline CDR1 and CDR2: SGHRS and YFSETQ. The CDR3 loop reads CASSPTGVAGELFF. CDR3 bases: TGCGCCAGCAGCCCCACAGGGGTGGCCGGGGAGCTGTTTTTT.

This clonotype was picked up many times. This CDR3 is CASSGLAGAYNEQFF. The CDR3 DNA reads TGTGCCAGCAGTGGACTAGCGGGAGCTTACAATGAGCAGTTCTTC. The rearrangement uses TRBV2 and TRBJ2-1, with 12 positions matching TRBD2. This CDR3 contains 15 residues. Trimming removed 4 bases from V and 4 bases from J; junction bases left unmatched: 2. The germline gives CDR1 SNHLY, CDR2 FYNNEI.

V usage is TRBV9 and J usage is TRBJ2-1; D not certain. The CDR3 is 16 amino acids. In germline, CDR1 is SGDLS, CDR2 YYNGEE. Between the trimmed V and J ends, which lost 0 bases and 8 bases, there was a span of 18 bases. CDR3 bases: TGTGCCAGCAGCGTAGCCCCTCGCGGCCTGGTCCATGAGCAGTTCTTC. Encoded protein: CASSVAPRGLVHEQFF.

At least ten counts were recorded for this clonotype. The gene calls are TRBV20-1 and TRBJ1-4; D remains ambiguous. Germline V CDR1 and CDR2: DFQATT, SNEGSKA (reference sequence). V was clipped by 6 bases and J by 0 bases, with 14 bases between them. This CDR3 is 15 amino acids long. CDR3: CSASALETTNEKLFF. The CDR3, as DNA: TGCAGTGCCTCAGCCCTAGAGACAACTAATGAAAAACTGTTTTTT.

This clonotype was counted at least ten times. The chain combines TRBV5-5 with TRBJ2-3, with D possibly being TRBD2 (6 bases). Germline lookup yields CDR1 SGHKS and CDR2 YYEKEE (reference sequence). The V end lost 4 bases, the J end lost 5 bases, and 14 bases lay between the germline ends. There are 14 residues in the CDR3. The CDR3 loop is CASSRDSGRDTQYF. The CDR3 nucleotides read TGTGCCAGCAGCCGGGACTCTGGTCGAGATACGCAGTATTTT.